The clone carrying this T cell receptor beta chain was detected only a few times. Its antigen is still unknown. V was pared by 1 base and J by 4 bases, with 7 bases of the junction left unmatched. The germline V gene has CDR1 LGHDT and CDR2 YNNKEL (reference sequence). The CDR3 is made up of 16 amino acids. Amplification by 5'RACE using constant-segment primers produced TCR alpha and TCR beta cDNA libraries that carried sample barcodes and UMIs. In TCRdb, the 5' RACE reads were re-called with MiXCR into one record per CDR3 protein. The table records under 550,000 distinct CDR3 sequences, roughly 18% of them present only once. This entry comes from a study of T-cell memory formation after mild COVID-19. Study results and caveats: A second wave of clones peaked on day 37, and their SARS-CoV-2 specificity went unconfirmed.

This clonotype originated in a man between 18 and 35 years old who had mild COVID-19 (a few samples of this study predate the infection). Cell type and time point are not known. The sample was PBMCs or a T cell subset sorted from them (not recorded which). The chain links TRBV3-1 to TRBJ1-2; 9 bases line up with TRBD1. The CDR3 DNA is TGTGCCAGCAGCCAAGGAGGGACAGGGCTCGGCTATGGCTACACCTTC. Amino acids: CASSQGGTGLGYGYTF.